This T cell receptor beta chain was found in a study of T-cell memory formation after mild COVID-19. Germline assignment: CDR1 LGHNA and CDR2 YSLEER. V was cut by 1 base and J by 7 bases, with 5 bases left in between. The CDR3 totals 13 residues. A single record per CDR3 protein comes from TCRdb applying MiXCR to the 5' RACE reads. This table holds more than 85,000 distinct CDR3 sequences, more than 9.5% found once. Sequenced material: PBMCs or a T cell subset sorted from them (not recorded which). This TCR derives from a man aged 18 to 30 who had mild COVID-19 (a few samples of this study predate the infection). Cell type and time point are not known. This chain links TRBV4-3 with TRBJ1-6, with D unclear. The CDR3 reads CASSQVLNSPLHF. CDR3 coding DNA: TGCGCCAGCAGCCAAGTATTGAATTCACCCCTCCACTTT.